This T cell receptor beta chain stems from a study of T cells in Graves' hyperthyroidism and ophthalmopathy. Study outcomes and limitations: Most thyroid clonotypes expanded above 0.001 appeared in blood too. In validation, the model predicted ophthalmopathy. These predictions came a median around 5.9 months before onset.

This clonotype was picked up many times. Its antigen is as yet unknown. RNA transcripts were the template for amplifying TCR beta CDR3 regions. When the TCR CDR3 underwent first-round RT-PCR, the HTBI primer set was used. TCRdb re-analysed the multiplex PCR reads in MiXCR, keeping a single row per CDR3 protein. The table records about 510,000 distinct CDR3 sequences, approximately 14% of them present only once. Germline values: CDR1 KGHSH, CDR2 LQKENI. CDR3 length: 14 residues. V was pared by 2 bases and J by 1 base, with 8 bases between. Across 18 months, stable Graves' hyperthyroidism was marked by no progression to ophthalmopathy.

The sample was blood. The sequence derives from a woman in her thirties or forties with Graves' hyperthyroidism. The gene calls are TRBV18 and TRBJ1-2; no clear D gene. The CDR3: CASSPKTDNYGYTF. The CDR3 DNA reads TGTGCCAGCTCACCAAAGACGGATAACTATGGCTACACCTTC.